This T cell receptor beta chain was obtained from a study of T cell responses to AZD1222 COVID-19 vaccine. Study findings and constraints: The donors showed a predominance of white British ancestry and of females, with possible underestimation of clonal diversity. Samples come after the peak T cell response, not at day 14. Baseline seropositivity characterized only a handful of AZD1222 recipients. Spike-specific TCR breadth and depth grew following two AZD1222 doses.

Germline V CDR1 and CDR2: SGHRS, YFSETQ. This CDR3 comprises 16 residues. Trimming pared 1 base from V and 0 bases from J, leaving 13 bases between. For this clone: Its antigen is not identified.

The assay was immunoSEQ multiplex PCR, and TCRdb's table has in-frame clones only and misses some. The data show 95,000 to 130,000 clones, roughly 84% seen once. This chain uses TRBV5-1 with TRBJ1-1; TRBD1 is a possible D gene (6 bases). This receptor was obtained from an adult in good health. The starting material was peripheral blood, obtained on day 0 of AZD1222 vaccination. The CDR3 DNA follows: TGCGCCAGCAGCTTGTCAAGCGACAGGATGAACACTGAAGCTTTCTTT. Its protein is CASSLSSDRMNTEAFF. Full variable domain (missing parts from reference TRBV5-1 and TRBJ1-1): KAGVTQTPRYLIKTRGQQVTLSCSPISGHRSVSWYQQTPGQGLQFLFEYFSETQRNKGNFPGRFSGRQFSNSRSEMNVSTLELGDSALYLCASSLSSDRMNTEAFFGQGTRLTVV.